The T cell receptor (beta chain) described here comes from a study of human T cells and chemical hapten exposure. As the library was built, unique molecular identifiers were attached to individual cDNA molecules. TCRdb re-called the RACE reads with MiXCR, one entry per CDR3 protein. The sample has tens of thousands of distinct CDR3 sequences; 12% to 15% are singletons. This clonotype came up a few times. Time point described: pre-sensitization, week 0. Treatment of the sample: therapeutic diphenylcyclopropenone sensitization with weekly scalp DPC. Germline CDR1 reads SGHRS; CDR2 reads YFSETQ. The CDR3 contains 15 residues. The junction had 6 bases not matched to a gene; V was cut back by 4 bases and J by 5 bases.

Sequencing was performed on whole blood, taken in connection with sensitization to the hapten diphenylcyclopropenone (DPC). This clonotype was obtained from a woman aged 45-59 years with alopecia areata. Some clones in this sample may be carry-over from other donors' samples. The gene calls are TRBV5-1 and TRBJ1-6; the match to TRBD1 covers 7 bases. Here the CDR3 reads CASSLRDSHNSPLHF. The DNA of the CDR3 is TGCGCCAGCAGCCTCCGGGACAGCCATAATTCACCCCTCCACTTT. Drawing the rest from reference TRBV5-1 and TRBJ1-6, the complete variable domain is KAGVTQTPRYLIKTRGQQVTLSCSPISGHRSVSWYQQTPGQGLQFLFEYFSETQRNKGNFPGRFSGRQFSNSRSEMNVSTLELGDSALYLCASSLRDSHNSPLHFGNGTRLTVT.